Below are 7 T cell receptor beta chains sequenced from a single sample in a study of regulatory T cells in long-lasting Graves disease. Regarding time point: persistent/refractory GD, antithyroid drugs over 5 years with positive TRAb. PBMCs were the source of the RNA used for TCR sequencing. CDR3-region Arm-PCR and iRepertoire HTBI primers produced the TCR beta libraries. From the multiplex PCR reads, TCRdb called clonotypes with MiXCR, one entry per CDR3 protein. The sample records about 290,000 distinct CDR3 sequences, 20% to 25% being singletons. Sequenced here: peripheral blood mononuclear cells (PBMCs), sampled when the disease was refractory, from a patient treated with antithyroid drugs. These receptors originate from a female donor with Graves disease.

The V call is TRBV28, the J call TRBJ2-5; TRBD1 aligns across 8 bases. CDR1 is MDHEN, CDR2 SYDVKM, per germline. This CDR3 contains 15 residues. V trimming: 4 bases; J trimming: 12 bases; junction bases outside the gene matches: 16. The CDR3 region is CASSSSRGTGPGEYF. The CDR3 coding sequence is TGTGCCAGCAGTTCCTCCCGCGGGACAGGCCCCGGGGAGTACTTC.

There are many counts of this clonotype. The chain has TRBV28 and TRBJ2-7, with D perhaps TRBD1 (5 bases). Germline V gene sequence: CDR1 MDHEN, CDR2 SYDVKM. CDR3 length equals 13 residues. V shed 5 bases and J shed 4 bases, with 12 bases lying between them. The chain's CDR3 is CASSTITGYEQYF. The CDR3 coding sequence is TGTGCCAGCAGTACAATAACAGGATACGAGCAGTACTTC.

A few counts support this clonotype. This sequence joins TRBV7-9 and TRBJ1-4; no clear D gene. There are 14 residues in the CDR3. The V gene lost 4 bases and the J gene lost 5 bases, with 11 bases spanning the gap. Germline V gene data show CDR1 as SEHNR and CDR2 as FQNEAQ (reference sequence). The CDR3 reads CASSSEDGNEKLFF. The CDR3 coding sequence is TGTGCCAGCAGCTCAGAGGACGGGAATGAAAAACTGTTTTTT.

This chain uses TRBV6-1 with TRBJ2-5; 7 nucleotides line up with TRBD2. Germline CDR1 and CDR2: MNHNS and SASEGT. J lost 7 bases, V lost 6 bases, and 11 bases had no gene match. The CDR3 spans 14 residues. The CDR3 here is CASRGGVGEGTQYF. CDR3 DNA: TGTGCCAGCAGGGGAGGAGTGGGGGAGGGGACCCAGTACTTC.

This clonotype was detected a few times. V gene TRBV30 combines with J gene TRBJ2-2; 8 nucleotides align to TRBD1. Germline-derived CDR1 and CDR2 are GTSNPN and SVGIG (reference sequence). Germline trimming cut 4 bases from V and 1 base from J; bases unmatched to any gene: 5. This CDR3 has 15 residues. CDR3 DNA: TGTGCCTGGACCGCCGGGACAGGGAACACCGGGGAGCTGTTTTTT. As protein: CAWTAGTGNTGELFF.

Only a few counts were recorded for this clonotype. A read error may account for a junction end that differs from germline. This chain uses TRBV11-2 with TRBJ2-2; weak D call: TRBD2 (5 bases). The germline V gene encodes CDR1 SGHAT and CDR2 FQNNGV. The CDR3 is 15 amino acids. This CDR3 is CAGSFWTENTGELFF. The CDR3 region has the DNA TGTGCCGGCAGCTTTTGGACTGAAAACACCGGGGAGCTGTTTTTT.

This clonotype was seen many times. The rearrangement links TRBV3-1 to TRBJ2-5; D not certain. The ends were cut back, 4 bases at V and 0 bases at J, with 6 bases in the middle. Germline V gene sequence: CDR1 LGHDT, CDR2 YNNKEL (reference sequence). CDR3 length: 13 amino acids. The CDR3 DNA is TGTGCCAGCAGCCGGGCAGACCAAGAGACCCAGTACTTC. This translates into CASSRADQETQYF.